The entry below gives a single T cell receptor beta chain sequence along with its context. Its antigen is unidentified. TCRdb keeps only in-frame clones here, not all; method: immunoSEQ multiplex PCR. This repertoire shows approximately 100,000 clones, 90% found once; its top ten account for approximately 8%. These data come from a study of T cell responses to AZD1222 COVID-19 vaccine. The V end lost 0 bases, the J end lost 7 bases, and 13 bases lay between the germline ends. Germline V lookup: CDR1 SGHRS, CDR2 YFSETQ. This CDR3 contains 14 residues. Broader study findings: Baseline antibody screening turned up just six seropositive AZD1222 recipients. The study sampled repertoires only after the peak T cell response. Regions 160-218 and 743-854 held dominance among vaccine-associated CD4 TCRs, which spanned spike.

The rearrangement joins TRBV5-1 to TRBJ1-1; D is unclear. The sequencing here drew on peripheral blood, taken 28 days after the second AZD1222 dose. The source of this sequence is an adult who received the AZD1222 COVID-19 vaccine. Here the CDR3 DNA reads TGCGCCAGCAGCTTGGGGGCAGGCCTGGGTGAAGCTTTCTTT. It specifies CASSLGAGLGEAFF.